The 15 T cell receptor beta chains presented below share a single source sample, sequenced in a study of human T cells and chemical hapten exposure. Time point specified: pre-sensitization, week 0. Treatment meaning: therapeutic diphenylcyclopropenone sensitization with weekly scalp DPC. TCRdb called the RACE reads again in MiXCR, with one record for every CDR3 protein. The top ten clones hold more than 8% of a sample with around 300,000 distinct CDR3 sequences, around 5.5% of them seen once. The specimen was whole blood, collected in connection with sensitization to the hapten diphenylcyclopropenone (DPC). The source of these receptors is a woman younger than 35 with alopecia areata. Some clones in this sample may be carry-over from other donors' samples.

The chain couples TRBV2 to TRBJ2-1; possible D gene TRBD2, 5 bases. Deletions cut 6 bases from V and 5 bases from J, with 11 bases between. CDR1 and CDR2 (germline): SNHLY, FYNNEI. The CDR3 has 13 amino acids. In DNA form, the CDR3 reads TGTGCCAGCAGGGTAGGACTGAACAATGAGCAGTTCTTC. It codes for CASRVGLNNEQFF.

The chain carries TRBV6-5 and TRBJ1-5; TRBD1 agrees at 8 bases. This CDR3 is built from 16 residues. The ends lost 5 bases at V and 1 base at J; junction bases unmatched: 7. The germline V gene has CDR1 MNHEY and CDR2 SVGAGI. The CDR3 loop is CASSPRGQWSNQPQHF. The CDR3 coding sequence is TGTGCCAGCAGTCCCAGGGGGCAATGGAGCAATCAGCCCCAGCATTTT.

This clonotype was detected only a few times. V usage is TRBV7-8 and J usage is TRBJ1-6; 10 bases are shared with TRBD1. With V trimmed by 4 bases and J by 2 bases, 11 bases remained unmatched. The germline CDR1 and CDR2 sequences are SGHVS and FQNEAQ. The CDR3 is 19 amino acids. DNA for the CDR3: TGTGCCAGCAGCTCGAAATCAGGGACAGGGGACCCCTATAATTCACCCCTCCACTTT. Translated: CASSSKSGTGDPYNSPLHF.

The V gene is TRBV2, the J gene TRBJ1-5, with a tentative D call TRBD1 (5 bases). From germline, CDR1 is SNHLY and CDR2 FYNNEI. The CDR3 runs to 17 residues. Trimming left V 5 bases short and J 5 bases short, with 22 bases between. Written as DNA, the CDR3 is TGTGCCAGCAGTATTCTTATCCGGGACCTTAAGTATCAGCCCCAGCATTTT. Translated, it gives CASSILIRDLKYQPQHF.

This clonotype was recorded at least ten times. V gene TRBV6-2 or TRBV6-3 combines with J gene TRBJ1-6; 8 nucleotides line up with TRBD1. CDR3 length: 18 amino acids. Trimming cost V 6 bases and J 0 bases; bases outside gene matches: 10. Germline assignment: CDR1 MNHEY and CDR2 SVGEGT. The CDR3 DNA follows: TGTGCCAGCAGACCCGACAGGGGCCCTCGCTCCTATAATTCACCCCTCCACTTT. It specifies CASRPDRGPRSYNSPLHF.

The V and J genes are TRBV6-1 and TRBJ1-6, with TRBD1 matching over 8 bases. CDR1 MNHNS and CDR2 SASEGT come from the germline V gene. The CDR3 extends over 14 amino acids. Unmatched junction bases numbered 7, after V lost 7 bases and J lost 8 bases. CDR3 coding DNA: TGTGCCAGCACTCGGGGACAGGCGGATTCACCCCTCCACTTT. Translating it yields CASTRGQADSPLHF.

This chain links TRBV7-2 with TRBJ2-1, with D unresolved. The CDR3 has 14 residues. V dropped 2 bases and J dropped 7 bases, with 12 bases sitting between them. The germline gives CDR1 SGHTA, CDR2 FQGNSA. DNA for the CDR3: TGTGCCAGCAGCTTATTCGTCGGTGGGAATGAGCAGTTCTTC. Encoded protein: CASSLFVGGNEQFF.

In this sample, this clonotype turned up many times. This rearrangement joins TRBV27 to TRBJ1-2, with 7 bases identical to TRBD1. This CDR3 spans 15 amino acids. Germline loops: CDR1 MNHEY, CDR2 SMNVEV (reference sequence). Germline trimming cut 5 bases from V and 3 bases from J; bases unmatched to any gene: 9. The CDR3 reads CASSEYRGDHYGYTF. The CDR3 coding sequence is TGTGCCAGCAGTGAGTACAGGGGAGACCACTATGGCTACACCTTC.

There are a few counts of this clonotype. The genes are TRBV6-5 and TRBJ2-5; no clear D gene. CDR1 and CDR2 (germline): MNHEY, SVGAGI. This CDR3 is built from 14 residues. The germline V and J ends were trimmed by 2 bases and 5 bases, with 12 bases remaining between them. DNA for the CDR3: TGTGCCAGCAGTTACGTTGGCTCCTTGGAGACCCAGTACTTC. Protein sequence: CASSYVGSLETQYF.

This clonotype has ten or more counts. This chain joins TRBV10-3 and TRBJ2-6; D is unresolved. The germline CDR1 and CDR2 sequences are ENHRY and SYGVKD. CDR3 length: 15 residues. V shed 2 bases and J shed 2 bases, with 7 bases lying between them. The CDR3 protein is CAISEPLTGANVLTF. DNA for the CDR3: TGTGCCATCAGTGAGCCGTTAACTGGGGCCAACGTCCTGACTTTC.

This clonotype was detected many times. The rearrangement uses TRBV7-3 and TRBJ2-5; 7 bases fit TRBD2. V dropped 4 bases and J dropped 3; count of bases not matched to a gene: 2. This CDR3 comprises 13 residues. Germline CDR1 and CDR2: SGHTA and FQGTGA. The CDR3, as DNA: TGTGCCAGCAGCTCAGCGGGGAAAGAGACCCAGTACTTC. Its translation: CASSSAGKETQYF.

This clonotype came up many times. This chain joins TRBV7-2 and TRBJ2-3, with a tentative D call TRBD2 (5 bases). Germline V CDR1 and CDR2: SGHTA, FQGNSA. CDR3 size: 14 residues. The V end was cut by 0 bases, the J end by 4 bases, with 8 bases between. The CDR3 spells CASSLARVSDTQYF. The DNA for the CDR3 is TGTGCCAGCAGCTTAGCGCGGGTTTCAGATACGCAGTATTTT.

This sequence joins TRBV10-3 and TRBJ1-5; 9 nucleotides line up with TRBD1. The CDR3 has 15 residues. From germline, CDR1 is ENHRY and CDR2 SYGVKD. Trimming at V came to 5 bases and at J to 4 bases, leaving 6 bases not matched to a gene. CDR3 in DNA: TGTGCCATCAGTCCCGGGACAGGGTGGAATCAGCCCCAGCATTTT. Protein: CAISPGTGWNQPQHF.

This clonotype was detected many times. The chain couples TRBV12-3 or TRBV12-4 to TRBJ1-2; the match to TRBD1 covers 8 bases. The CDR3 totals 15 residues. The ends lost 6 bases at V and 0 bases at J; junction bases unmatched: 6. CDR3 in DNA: TGTGCCAGCAGGGAGGGACAGGTCACTAACTATGGCTACACCTTC. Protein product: CASREGQVTNYGYTF.

CDR3 coding DNA: TGTGCCAGCAGCTTAGGCCTGCTGGGAGGTCATCAGCCCCAGCATTTT. Its translation: CASSLGLLGGHQPQHF. The gene calls are TRBV13 and TRBJ1-5; no definite D call. V was shortened by 0 bases and J by 5 bases, with 14 bases between the two germline ends. The CDR3 length is 16 residues. Germline CDR1 reads PRHDT; CDR2 reads FYEKMQ (reference sequence).